This T cell receptor (beta chain) originates from a study of blood T cell repertoires in COVID-19. Study-level background: PBMCs, B-cell-depleted T cells, or T cells provided the cDNA or gDNA that made up the material.

From germline, CDR1 is SGHTA and CDR2 FQGTGA. Deletions cut 2 bases from V and 1 base from J, with 6 bases between. The length of the CDR3 is 13 residues. Some clones are missing from TCRdb's copy, which holds only in-frame ones; the method was immunoSEQ multiplex PCR. Of 180,000 or so clones in the sample, approximately 85% were seen once. Sequencing was done on a sample of peripheral blood. This chain links TRBV7-3 with TRBJ2-7; D ambiguous. The receptor was derived from a man aged 60 to 75 with acute or convalescent COVID-19. CDR3 DNA: TGTGCCAGCAGCTTAGGCAGGTCCTACGAGCAGTACTTC. Residues: CASSLGRSYEQYF.